Below are 12 T cell receptor beta chains sequenced from a single sample in a study of beta chain features in type 1 diabetes. The study reverse transcribed the entire isolated RNA, so it sequenced expressed TCRB transcripts. This table comes from immunoSEQ multiplex PCR, and its TCRdb copy is limited to in-frame clones, with some not included. The table lists 40,000 to 45,000 clones, around 52% of them singletons. Input material: Tregs from blood. These receptors were obtained from a woman aged 18-29 years in good health.

This chain joins TRBV18 and TRBJ1-3, with D possibly being TRBD1 (5 bases). The CDR3 is 15 residues long. From germline, CDR1 is KGHSH and CDR2 LQKENI. V was shortened by 4 bases and J by 9 bases, with 19 bases between the two germline ends. CDR3 region: CASSRDLGQVGTIYF. For the CDR3, the DNA is TGTGCCAGCTCACGGGACTTGGGGCAGGTCGGCACCATATATTTT.

The V call is TRBV27, the J call TRBJ2-7, with 7 bases lining up with TRBD1. With V trimmed by 5 bases and J by 2 bases, 9 bases remained unmatched. Germline-derived CDR1 and CDR2 are MNHEY and SMNVEV (reference sequence). The CDR3 sequence is 15 residues long. The CDR3 is CASSPTGRGPYEQYF. As DNA, the CDR3 is TGTGCCAGCAGTCCGACAGGGAGAGGTCCCTACGAGCAGTACTTC.

CDR3 nucleotides: TGCGCCAGCAGTGAGAGGGAGGCGTACAATGAGCAGTTCTTC. This translates into CASSEREAYNEQFF. The chain uses TRBV10-1 and TRBJ2-1, with a possible D match to TRBD2 (6 bases). The CDR3 sequence is 14 residues long. Germline values: CDR1 WNHNN, CDR2 SYGVQD (reference sequence). Trimming took 2 bases from V and 4 from J, leaving 9 bases between them.

The chain links TRBV28 to TRBJ2-7; 8 positions agree with TRBD1. Germline V lookup: CDR1 MDHEN, CDR2 SYDVKM. The CDR3 is made up of 12 amino acids. Unmatched junction bases numbered 3, after V lost 8 bases and J lost 3 bases. As DNA, the CDR3 is TGTGCCAGCCGCGGACAGGGCTACGAGCAGTACTTC. Translation: CASRGQGYEQYF.

V and J are TRBV25-1 and TRBJ2-1, with 8 positions matching TRBD2. The V gene end was trimmed by 2 bases and the J gene end by 5 bases; junction bases not matched to a gene: 5. The germline gives CDR1 MGHDK, CDR2 SYGVNS. The CDR3 runs 15 residues. The DNA for the CDR3 is TGTGCCAGCAGTGAAGTAGCGGGATCTCACAATGAGCAGTTCTTC. Translation gives CASSEVAGSHNEQFF.

The chain is built from TRBV7-2 and TRBJ2-7; 7 nucleotides agree with TRBD2. This CDR3 comprises 13 residues. The trim removed 5 bases at V and 4 bases at J, leaving 5 bases unmatched. The germline V gene has CDR1 SGHTA and CDR2 FQGNSA. The CDR3 spells CASSPDSGYEQYF. The CDR3 DNA follows: TGTGCCAGCAGCCCTGATAGCGGGTACGAGCAGTACTTC.

This chain links TRBV6-5 with TRBJ2-3, with D unresolved. Trimming stripped 5 bases from V and 6 bases from J, with 9 bases between. This CDR3 is 12 amino acids long. Germline-derived CDR1 and CDR2 are MNHEY and SVGAGI. CDR3 sequence reads: CASSERRDTQYF. CDR3 in DNA: TGTGCCAGCAGTGAACGTCGGGATACGCAGTATTTT.

This chain joins TRBV30 and TRBJ2-3; 9 bases agree with TRBD1. The germline gives CDR1 GTSNPN, CDR2 SVGIG (reference sequence). V lost 5 bases, J lost 7 bases, and 7 bases stayed unmatched. This CDR3 region has 13 residues. The CDR3 protein is CAWGGQGTNTQYF. In DNA, the CDR3 is TGTGCCTGGGGAGGACAGGGGACAAATACGCAGTATTTT.

This chain connects TRBV30 to TRBJ1-1; a possible D gene is TRBD1 (6 bases). CDR3 size: 14 residues. CDR1 and CDR2 (germline): GTSNPN, SVGIG (reference sequence). V lost 0 bases and J lost 5, with 13 bases in between. The CDR3 reads CAWSVGQGRTEAFF. The CDR3 bases are TGTGCCTGGAGTGTAGGGCAGGGGAGAACTGAAGCTTTCTTT.

This clone was counted a single time. The J gene is TRBJ2-1, the V gene TRBV6-6; 8 bases agree with TRBD2. V shed 8 bases and J 12 bases; nucleotides not matched to a gene: 15. The germline V gene has CDR1 MNHNY and CDR2 SVGAGI (reference sequence). The CDR3 has 14 amino acids. The CDR3 protein is CASCETSALNLQFF. As DNA, the CDR3 is TGTGCCAGCTGTGAGACTAGCGCGCTGAATCTGCAGTTCTTC.

The J gene is TRBJ2-3, the V gene TRBV11-2, with 9 bases matching TRBD2. Germline-derived CDR1 and CDR2 are SGHAT and FQNNGV. This CDR3 is built from 15 residues. V was clipped by 6 bases and J by 2 bases; unmatched bases: 6. In DNA form, the CDR3 reads TGTGCCAGCAGACCGACTAGCGGCATCACAGATACGCAGTATTTT. This translates into CASRPTSGITDTQYF.

In DNA, the CDR3 is TGTGCCAGCAGCCCGGGACAGAGTGTTAACACCGGGGAGCTGTTTTTT. Protein product: CASSPGQSVNTGELFF. The rearrangement links TRBV7-7 to TRBJ2-2, with 7 bases identical to TRBD1. The germline V gene encodes CDR1 SSHAT and CDR2 FNYEAQ (reference sequence). This CDR3 is 16 amino acids long. J lost 2 bases, V lost 5 bases, and 8 bases had no gene match.